The clone carrying this T cell receptor beta chain was seen a handful of times. Its specificity is not known. Preparing the TCRbeta library involved the use of unique molecular identifiers. TCRdb ran MiXCR on the PCR reads and lists one entry per CDR3 protein. The sample shows fewer than 1 million distinct CDR3 sequences, 16% of them seen only once. This specimen comes from a study of T-cell reconstitution after alpha-beta-depleted transplantation in children. Germline lookup yields CDR1 WNHNN and CDR2 SYGVQD (reference sequence). Trimming shortened V by 7 bases and J by 5 bases, and 18 bases separated the two germline ends. This CDR3 has 15 residues. Findings and caveats of the study: Some patients' high day-60 TCRbeta diversity was attributed to recipient cells surviving conditioning. About two months after transplant, alpha-beta T cells reportedly came from several hundred expanded graft clones. At one year after transplant, newly produced T cells mostly accounted for T-cell counts and diversity.

V usage is TRBV10-1 and J usage is TRBJ2-1; D is ambiguous. The source is a male patient under 18 who had a stem cell transplant for acute lymphoblastic leukemia, so the T cells may come from the graft donor. Sequences were derived from PBMCs, mostly from graft donor cells, sampled 360 days after TCRalphabeta/CD19-depleted stem cell transplant. CDR3 region: CASTEIGFSDNEQFF. In nucleotides, the CDR3 is TGCGCCAGCACCGAGATCGGTTTTTCCGACAATGAGCAGTTCTTC.